This is a list of T cell receptor beta chains from one sample in a study of CD8+ T cells in alopecia areata. Clones were sequenced by immunoSEQ multiplex PCR, and TCRdb holds only the in-frame ones, with some missing. The sample has about 120,000 clones; 56% are singletons. The sequenced sample was CD4+ T cells sorted from blood, obtained at week 24, from a patient treated with tofacitinib. The receptor source for this set is a human donor with alopecia areata. The CDR3 runs from the conserved cysteine through the conserved F or W. The D gene is left open where the match is weak. Some rows mark clone size as missing; the rest say once, few, many or name a class of expanded clone.

few | TRBJ1-2 | TRBV2 | TRBD1 | CANPGQGNYGYTF | TGTGCCAACCCCGGACAGGGCAACTATGGCTACACCTTC
. | TRBJ1-2 | TRBV5-4 | . | CASSRWGSYGYTF | TGTGCCAGCAGCCGGTGGGGCTCCTATGGCTACACCTTC
. | TRBJ1-2 | TRBV13 | . | CASSLRGNYGYTF | TGTGCCAGCAGCTTAAGAGGAAACTATGGCTACACCTTC
. | TRBJ2-7 | TRBV5-1 | TRBD1 | CASSLGTGGSYEQYF | TGCGCCAGCAGCTTGGGGACAGGGGGCAGCTACGAGCAGTACTTC
. | TRBJ2-5 | TRBV19 | . | CASSSGTPQETQYF | TGTGCCAGTAGTTCCGGGACACCTCAAGAGACCCAGTACTTC
. | TRBJ1-1 | TRBV29-1 | TRBD1 | CSTRQGATEAFF | TGCAGCACAAGACAGGGGGCCACTGAAGCTTTCTTT
. | TRBJ1-2 | TRBV5-4 | . | CASSLGNYGYTF | TGTGCCAGCAGCTTGGGTAACTATGGCTACACCTTC
few | TRBJ2-1 | TRBV18 | TRBD2 | CASSPFEAGGPVEQFF | TGTGCCAGCTCACCCTTCGAGGCGGGGGGGCCGGTTGAGCAGTTCTTC
. | TRBJ1-2 | TRBV23-1 | . | CASSQLKGRESYTF | TGCGCCAGCAGTCAATTGAAGGGCCGGGAAAGCTACACCTTC
once | TRBJ2-7 | TRBV15 | . | CATSRDWHEQYF | TGTGCCACCAGCAGAGATTGGCACGAGCAGTACTTC
. | TRBJ2-3 | TRBV29-1 | . | CSVGRTSTDTQYF | TGCAGCGTTGGGAGGACTAGCACAGATACGCAGTATTTT
. | TRBJ2-5 | TRBV5-1 | . | CASSRDGSQETQYF | TGCGCCAGCAGCCGGGACGGCTCCCAAGAGACCCAGTACTTC
. | TRBJ1-1 | TRBV2 | . | CASSEPGRGTEAFF | TGTGCCAGCAGTGAACCAGGGAGGGGGACTGAAGCTTTCTTT
few | TRBJ2-2 | TRBV14 | . | CASSQDWGRRVGELFF | TGTGCCAGCAGCCAAGATTGGGGGCGCAGGGTCGGGGAGCTGTTTTTT
. | TRBJ1-2 | TRBV25-1 | . | CASSEIHGTVNYGYTF | TGTGCCAGCAGTGAAATCCACGGGACGGTCAACTATGGCTACACCTTC
. | TRBJ1-1 | TRBV12-5 | . | CASGLVPGRAEAFF | TGTGCTAGTGGTTTGGTCCCTGGTAGGGCTGAAGCTTTCTTT